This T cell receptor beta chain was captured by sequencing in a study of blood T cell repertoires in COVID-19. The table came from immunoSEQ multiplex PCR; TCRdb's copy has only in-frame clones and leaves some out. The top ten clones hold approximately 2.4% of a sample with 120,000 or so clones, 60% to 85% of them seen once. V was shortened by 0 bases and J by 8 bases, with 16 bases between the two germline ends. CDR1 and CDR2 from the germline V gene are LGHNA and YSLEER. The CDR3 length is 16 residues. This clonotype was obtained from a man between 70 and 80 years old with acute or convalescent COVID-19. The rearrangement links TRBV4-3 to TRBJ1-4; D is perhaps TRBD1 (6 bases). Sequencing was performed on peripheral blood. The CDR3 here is CASSQEFAGVQEKLFF. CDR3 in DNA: TGCGCCAGCAGCCAAGAATTTGCAGGGGTACAGGAAAAACTGTTTTTT.